A selection of T cell receptor beta chains follows, all from one sample in a study of post-analysis software for immune sequencing data. One entry per CDR3 protein results from TCRdb running MiXCR on the PCR reads. The table lists some 700,000 distinct CDR3 sequences, 59% of them singletons. The specimen was blood. The receptors derive from a girl aged 2-10 years with multiple sclerosis. The CDR3 runs from the conserved cysteine through the conserved F or W. A D gene is named only where the DNA matches it firmly. A clone size is listed for some rows: how often the clone was seen (once, few, many), or a class if it is expanded.

clone size: few
V gene: TRBV20-1
J gene: TRBJ1-2
D gene: NA
CDR3 protein: CSARVLRGVDTF
CDR3 DNA: TGCAGTGCTAGAGTGTTAAGGGGGGTCGACACCTTC

clone size: once
V gene: TRBV6-1
J gene: TRBJ1-4
D gene: NA
CDR3 protein: CASSEFPGKREKLFF
CDR3 DNA: TGTGCCAGCAGTGAATTCCCAGGGAAGAGAGAAAAACTGTTTTTT

clone size: NA
V gene: TRBV6-5
J gene: TRBJ2-7
D gene: NA
CDR3 protein: CASSYSGLVYEQYF
CDR3 DNA: TGTGCCAGCAGTTACTCAGGGCTAGTCTACGAGCAGTACTTC

clone size: NA
V gene: TRBV7-9
J gene: TRBJ1-2
D gene: NA
CDR3 protein: CASSPGEPLYGYTF
CDR3 DNA: TGTGCCAGCAGCCCCGGGGAACCACTCTATGGCTACACCTTC

clone size: few
V gene: TRBV7-2
J gene: TRBJ2-1
D gene: TRBD2
CDR3 protein: CASRPGAGEYNEQFF
CDR3 DNA: TGTGCCAGCAGGCCCGGTGCGGGGGAGTACAATGAGCAGTTCTTC

clone size: many
V gene: TRBV5-1
J gene: TRBJ2-1
D gene: NA
CDR3 protein: CASSPEGGLYEQFF
CDR3 DNA: TGCGCCAGCAGCCCTGAGGGGGGACTTTATGAGCAGTTCTTC

clone size: NA
V gene: TRBV12-3/TRBV12-4
J gene: TRBJ2-7
D gene: NA
CDR3 protein: CASSLANRYEQYF
CDR3 DNA: TGTGCCAGCAGTTTAGCGAACCGCTACGAGCAGTACTTC

clone size: NA
V gene: TRBV7-2
J gene: TRBJ2-5
D gene: TRBD1
CDR3 protein: CASSANRDRIQETQYF
CDR3 DNA: TGTGCCAGCAGCGCTAACCGGGACAGGATCCAAGAGACCCAGTACTTC

clone size: NA
V gene: TRBV29-1
J gene: TRBJ2-1
D gene: NA
CDR3 protein: CSAPGYEQFF
CDR3 DNA: TGCAGCGCTCCGGGCTACGAGCAGTTCTTC

clone size: NA
V gene: TRBV2
J gene: TRBJ2-1
D gene: NA
CDR3 protein: CATQGGGNEQFF
CDR3 DNA: TGTGCCACCCAAGGGGGTGGGAATGAGCAGTTCTTC

clone size: NA
V gene: TRBV4-3
J gene: TRBJ2-3
D gene: NA
CDR3 protein: CASSPSGSLTDTQYF
CDR3 DNA: TGCGCCAGCAGCCCGAGCGGGTCCCTCACAGATACGCAGTATTTT

clone size: NA
V gene: TRBV20-1
J gene: TRBJ1-5
D gene: NA
CDR3 protein: CSASDSNQPQHF
CDR3 DNA: TGCAGTGCTTCGGATAGCAATCAGCCCCAGCATTTT

clone size: once
V gene: TRBV29-1
J gene: TRBJ2-1
D gene: TRBD2
CDR3 protein: CSVSLAGYNEQFF
CDR3 DNA: TGCAGCGTTTCGCTAGCGGGATACAATGAGCAGTTCTTC

clone size: NA
V gene: TRBV11-2
J gene: TRBJ1-2
D gene: TRBD1
CDR3 protein: CASSLTGAYGYTF
CDR3 DNA: TGTGCCAGCAGCTTGACAGGGGCCTATGGCTACACCTTC

clone size: NA
V gene: TRBV20-1
J gene: TRBJ1-2
D gene: NA
CDR3 protein: CSARGRGYTF
CDR3 DNA: TGCAGTGCTAGGGGTCGGGGCTACACCTTC

clone size: NA
V gene: TRBV5-1
J gene: TRBJ2-7
D gene: NA
CDR3 protein: CASSHLNTGRHEQYF
CDR3 DNA: TGCGCCAGCAGCCACCTTAATACAGGGAGGCACGAGCAGTACTTC

clone size: NA
V gene: TRBV5-1
J gene: TRBJ1-1
D gene: NA
CDR3 protein: CASSWSGVGTEAFF
CDR3 DNA: TGCGCCAGCAGCTGGTCGGGGGTCGGCACTGAAGCTTTCTTT

clone size: NA
V gene: TRBV5-1
J gene: TRBJ1-6
D gene: NA
CDR3 protein: CASSLEGINSPLHF
CDR3 DNA: TGCGCCAGCAGCTTGGAGGGTATTAATTCACCCCTCCACTTT

clone size: NA
V gene: TRBV20-1
J gene: TRBJ2-1
D gene: NA
CDR3 protein: CSARGWAPTENNEQFF
CDR3 DNA: TGCAGTGCTAGGGGCTGGGCACCGACCGAAAACAATGAGCAGTTCTTC

clone size: NA
V gene: TRBV30
J gene: TRBJ2-7
D gene: TRBD1
CDR3 protein: CAAGQGYEQYF
CDR3 DNA: TGTGCAGCGGGACAGGGCTACGAGCAGTACTTC